These 21 T cell receptor beta chains originate from one sample sequenced in a study of blood T cell repertoires in COVID-19. TCRdb keeps only in-frame clones here, not all; method: immunoSEQ multiplex PCR. The sample has 150,000 to 200,000 clones, around 89% seen once. Sequencing was performed on peripheral blood. These receptors all stem from a man aged 55 to 70 with acute or convalescent COVID-19.

V and J are TRBV24-1 and TRBJ1-2, with D hard to call. Trimming pared 5 bases from V and 1 base from J, leaving 7 bases between. This CDR3 contains 13 residues. The V gene's germline CDR1 is KGHDR and CDR2 SFDVKD. In DNA form, the CDR3 reads TGTGCCACCAGTGGAGACAATAACTATGGCTACACCTTC. This sequence encodes CATSGDNNYGYTF.

The genes are TRBV6-1 and TRBJ1-2; tentative D call: TRBD1 (6 bases). CDR1 is MNHNS and CDR2 is SASEGT in the germline V gene. The CDR3 runs 16 residues. V lost 4 bases to trimming and J lost 1 base, with 16 bases between them. CDR3 residues: CASSVQGLWDNYGYTF. In DNA form, the CDR3 reads TGTGCCAGCAGTGTGCAGGGGCTTTGGGATAACTATGGCTACACCTTC.

The rearrangement joins TRBV2 to TRBJ1-1; 8 nucleotides align to TRBD1. In germline, CDR1 is SNHLY, CDR2 FYNNEI. This CDR3 spans 15 amino acids. Trimming took 7 bases from V and 0 from J; bases not matched to a gene: 7. CDR3: CASNGAGGLNTEAFF. In nucleotides, the CDR3 is TGTGCCAGCAACGGGGCAGGGGGCCTGAACACTGAAGCTTTCTTT. The complete variable domain, with remaining parts taken from reference TRBV2 and TRBJ1-1, reads EPEVTQTPSHQVTQMGQEVILRCVPISNHLYFYWYRQILGQKVEFLVSFYNNEISEKSEIFDDQFSVERPDGSNFTLKIRSTKLEDSAMYFCASNGAGGLNTEAFFGQGTRLTVV.

This rearrangement joins TRBV30 to TRBJ1-2, with a weak D call TRBD1 (6 bases). The CDR3 spans 14 residues. V lost 4 bases and J lost 4, with 16 bases in between. The germline gives CDR1 GTSNPN, CDR2 SVGIG (reference sequence). The CDR3 nucleotides read TGTGCCTGGACTATCGGCTGGGGGCTCTATGGCTACACCTTC. Its translation is CAWTIGWGLYGYTF. The entire variable domain, with the rest obtained from reference TRBV30 and TRBJ1-2, is as follows: SQTIHQWPATLVQPVGSPLSLECTVEGTSNPNLYWYRQAAGRGLQLLFYSVGIGQISSEVPQNLSASRPQDRQFILSSKKLLLSDSGFYLCAWTIGWGLYGYTFGSGTRLTVV.

The rearrangement uses TRBV13 and TRBJ2-3; TRBD2 aligns across 14 bases. With 5 bases clipped from V and 2 bases from J, the junction kept 9 bases outside the gene matches. The germline V gene encodes CDR1 PRHDT and CDR2 FYEKMQ (reference sequence). The CDR3 spans 18 residues. The CDR3 loop is CASSVQGLAGGYTDTQYF. In DNA form, the CDR3 reads TGTGCCAGCAGCGTCCAAGGACTAGCGGGGGGATACACAGATACGCAGTATTTT.

The genes are TRBV25-1 and TRBJ1-2; no clear D gene. Germline V gene data show CDR1 as MGHDK and CDR2 as SYGVNS. Trimming took 4 bases from V and 6 from J, leaving 9 bases between them. This CDR3 comprises 12 residues. For the CDR3, the DNA is TGTGCCAGCAGTGCGTCAGGTAATGGCTACACCTTC. This sequence encodes CASSASGNGYTF.

The CDR3 reads CASSLRTSGRATDTQYF. The CDR3 nucleotides are TGTGCCAGCAGCTTAAGGACTAGCGGTCGCGCCACAGATACGCAGTATTTT. The V gene is TRBV13, the J gene TRBJ2-3; 10 bases are shared with TRBD2. The V and J ends lost 2 bases and 2 bases, in that order; junction bases with no gene match: 7. Germline V lookup: CDR1 PRHDT, CDR2 FYEKMQ (reference sequence). The CDR3 loop spans 17 amino acids. Variable domain in full (rest from reference TRBV13 and TRBJ2-3): AAGVIQSPRHLIKEKRETATLKCYPIPRHDTVYWYQQGPGQDPQFLISFYEKMQSDKGSIPDRFSAQQFSDYHSELNMSSLELGDSALYFCASSLRTSGRATDTQYFGPGTRLTVL.

This clone was observed many times. This chain uses TRBV7-9 with TRBJ1-1, with D uncertain. The CDR3 totals 15 residues. The V and J ends lost 8 bases and 0 bases respectively, with 16 bases between them. Germline assignment: CDR1 SEHNR and CDR2 FQNEAQ (reference sequence). CDR3 sequence: CASRKRAGLNTEAFF. CDR3 coding DNA: TGTGCCAGCCGAAAGCGGGCAGGTCTGAACACTGAAGCTTTCTTT.

This clone came up once. CDR3 region: CASSRTANTEAFF. The CDR3 DNA sequence: TGTGCCAGCAGTCGTACAGCGAACACTGAAGCTTTCTTT. The chain joins TRBV6-5 to TRBJ1-1; D is unclear. Trimming removed 5 bases from V and 1 base from J, with 8 bases in between. CDR3 length: 13 residues. In germline, CDR1 is MNHEY, CDR2 SVGAGI.

The chain recombines TRBV6-5 with TRBJ2-7, with D possibly matching TRBD1 (6 bases). CDR1 and CDR2 (germline): MNHEY, SVGAGI. Trimming left V 6 bases short and J 3 bases short, with 18 bases between. CDR3 size: 15 residues. The CDR3 spells CASRAQGPLIYEQYF. CDR3 nucleotide sequence: TGTGCCAGCAGGGCACAGGGACCTCTCATCTACGAGCAGTACTTC.

The table lists this clone with a count of one. The V and J genes are TRBV5-1 and TRBJ2-2; possibly TRBD1 for D (6 bases). Germline V gives CDR1 SGHRS, CDR2 YFSETQ. V was trimmed by 3 bases and J by 4 bases, leaving 10 bases between them. This CDR3 has 14 residues. The CDR3 sequence is CASSYQGSTGELFF. The CDR3, as DNA: TGCGCCAGCAGCTATCAGGGGAGCACCGGGGAGCTGTTTTTT.

This sequence joins TRBV7-9 and TRBJ2-1; TRBD1 matches at 8 bases. Germline-derived CDR1 and CDR2 are SEHNR and FQNEAQ (reference sequence). V trimming: 1 base; J trimming: 0 bases; junction bases outside the gene matches: 2. The CDR3 consists of 16 residues. The CDR3 nucleotides read TGTGCCAGCAGCTTAGGGACAGGGAGCTCCTACAATGAGCAGTTCTTC. Translation: CASSLGTGSSYNEQFF.

This rearrangement joins TRBV3-1 (or the pseudogene TRBV3-2) to TRBJ1-5, with 11 nucleotides matching TRBD1. The germline gives CDR1 LGHDT, CDR2 YNNKEL (reference sequence). V lost 4 bases, J lost 4 bases, and 3 bases stayed unmatched. The CDR3 sequence is 15 residues long. The CDR3 loop is CASSRTGGGNQPQHF. Here the CDR3 DNA reads TGTGCCAGCAGCCGGACAGGGGGCGGTAATCAGCCCCAGCATTTT.

J is TRBJ1-4 and V is TRBV4-1; maybe TRBD1 (6 bases). The CDR3 loop spans 17 amino acids. V was pared by 0 bases and J by 0 bases, with 11 bases between. Germline CDR1 MGHRA, CDR2 YSYEKL. CDR3 protein: CASSQEGGRATNEKLFF. DNA for the CDR3: TGCGCCAGCAGCCAAGAGGGGGGGCGAGCAACTAATGAAAAACTGTTTTTT.

This chain connects TRBV5-1 to TRBJ2-7; weak D call: TRBD1 (5 bases). Trimming removed 4 bases at V and 0 bases at J, with 17 bases between. Germline-derived CDR1 and CDR2 are SGHRS and YFSETQ. The CDR3 extends over 16 amino acids. CDR3 region: CASSPQGEVSSYEQYF. The DNA for the CDR3 is TGCGCCAGCAGCCCCCAAGGGGAAGTGAGCTCCTACGAGCAGTACTTC.

Only a few counts were recorded for this clone. The chain recombines TRBV12-3 or TRBV12-4 with TRBJ2-3, with unresolved D. The V end lost 10 bases, the J end lost 0 bases, and 11 bases lay between the germline ends. The CDR3 extends over 13 amino acids. The CDR3 DNA is TGTGCCACTCAGGTCAGGAGCACAGATACGCAGTATTTT. It yields the protein CATQVRSTDTQYF.

This chain uses TRBV2 with TRBJ1-1, with D perhaps TRBD1 (6 bases). CDR1 and CDR2 from the germline V gene are SNHLY and FYNNEI. V gave up 6 bases and J gave up 4 bases, with 18 bases separating them. The CDR3 sequence is 15 residues long. CDR3 loop: CASSPVGADGTEAFF. CDR3 coding DNA: TGTGCCAGCAGCCCCGTGGGGGCTGATGGCACTGAAGCTTTCTTT.

This chain connects TRBV30 to TRBJ1-5; D call uncertain. This CDR3 has 13 residues. Germline lookup yields CDR1 GTSNPN and CDR2 SVGIG (reference sequence). Trimming left V 0 bases short and J 4 bases short, with 7 bases between. CDR3 in DNA: TGTGCCTGGAGTGTCCGGGAAAATCAGCCCCAGCATTTT. Translation: CAWSVRENQPQHF.

The chain has TRBV5-6 and TRBJ1-2; possible D gene TRBD1, 5 bases. This CDR3 region has 14 residues. V was shortened by 6 bases and J by 3 bases, with 15 bases between the two germline ends. The V gene's germline CDR1 is SGHDT and CDR2 YYEEEE. CDR3 sequence: CASTSEGRDYGYTF. The CDR3 bases are TGTGCCAGCACCTCGGAGGGGCGAGACTATGGCTACACCTTC.

The chain joins TRBV18 to TRBJ2-6; D ambiguous. V lost 4 bases, J lost 0 bases, and 4 bases lay in between. Germline CDR1 reads KGHSH; CDR2 reads LQKENI. This CDR3 region has 14 residues. The CDR3 protein is CASSQSSGANVLTF. Here the CDR3 DNA reads TGTGCCAGCTCACAGAGCTCTGGGGCCAACGTCCTGACTTTC. The whole variable domain, remainder taken from reference TRBV18 and TRBJ2-6, is NAGVMQNPRHLVRRRGQEARLRCSPMKGHSHVYWYRQLPEEGLKFMVYLQKENIIDESGMPKERFSAEFPKEGPSILRIQQVVRGDSAAYFCASSQSSGANVLTFGAGSRLTVL.

J is TRBJ2-2 and V is TRBV9; TRBD2 might be the D (5 bases). Trimming took off 0 bases at V and 1 base at J, with 7 bases between the two ends. Looked up from germline, CDR1 is SGDLS and CDR2 is YYNGEE. The CDR3 runs to 15 residues. The chain's CDR3 is CASSVGGGNTGELFF. CDR3 DNA sequence: TGTGCCAGCAGCGTAGGAGGAGGGAACACCGGGGAGCTGTTTTTT.